These T cell receptor beta chains were read from a single sample in a study of cytomegalovirus exposure and HLA in healthy donors. Libraries were prepared by immunoSEQ multiplex PCR; TCRdb keeps only in-frame clonotypes and omits some of them. This sample has some 150,000 clones, with around 83% found just once. The specimen was PBMCs. The receptors were gathered from a woman aged 45 to 65 in good health and CMV-seropositive. Both conserved end residues are part of each CDR3. Fields, in order: V gene, D gene, J gene, CDR3 protein, CDR3 DNA. A D gene is named only where the DNA matches it firmly.

>TRBV5-3|TRBD1|TRBJ1-4
CARSLLRQGGNEKLFF
TGTGCCAGAAGCTTGCTCCGACAGGGGGGAAATGAAAAACTGTTTTTT
>TRBV5-1|TRBD1|TRBJ2-7
CASSSTGAFSYEQYF
TGCGCCAGCAGTTCGACAGGGGCCTTCTCCTACGAGCAGTACTTC
>TRBV5-1|.|TRBJ1-2
CASSTLTGNYGYTF
TGCGCCAGCAGCACCCTAACAGGGAACTATGGCTACACCTTC
>TRBV7-2|.|TRBJ2-7
CASSPSQGSMNF
TGTGCCAGCAGCCCCTCGCAGGGGAGTATGAACTTC
>TRBV5-6|TRBD1|TRBJ2-7
CASSFRTGWVYEQYF
TGTGCCAGCAGCTTCCGGACAGGCTGGGTCTACGAGCAGTACTTC
>TRBV10-2|.|TRBJ2-1
CASSDRDEQFF
TGCGCCAGCAGTGATCGGGATGAGCAGTTCTTC
>TRBV4-1|.|TRBJ1-3
CASSQGEGSSGNTIYF
TGCGCCAGCAGCCAAGGTGAAGGGAGCTCTGGAAACACCATATATTTT
>TRBV7-3|.|TRBJ1-2
CASSPSRTDWDGYTF
TGTGCCAGCAGCCCCTCCAGGACAGATTGGGACGGCTACACCTTC
>TRBV19|.|TRBJ1-3
CASSIWLASGNTIYF
TGTGCCAGTAGTATCTGGCTTGCCTCTGGAAACACCATATATTTT
>TRBV30|.|TRBJ2-5
CAWSPSFETQYF
TGTGCCTGGAGTCCCTCCTTCGAGACCCAGTACTTC
>TRBV6-5|TRBD1|TRBJ2-2
CASSYDRERMTGELFF
TGTGCCAGCAGTTACGACAGGGAACGAATGACCGGGGAGCTGTTTTTT
>TRBV30|.|TRBJ1-4
CAWTATGARRGLFF
TGTGCCTGGACCGCTACGGGTGCCCGGAGGGGACTGTTTTTT
>TRBV5-1|.|TRBJ1-4
CASSLAHPGGEKLFF
TGCGCCAGCAGCTTGGCCCATCCAGGTGGGGAAAAACTGTTTTTT
>TRBV19|.|TRBJ1-5
CASSIGQTYNQPQHF
TGTGCCAGTAGTATAGGACAGACGTACAATCAGCCCCAGCATTTT
>TRBV28|.|TRBJ1-2
CASRELRIYYTF
TGTGCCAGCAGAGAACTCAGGATCTACTACACCTTC